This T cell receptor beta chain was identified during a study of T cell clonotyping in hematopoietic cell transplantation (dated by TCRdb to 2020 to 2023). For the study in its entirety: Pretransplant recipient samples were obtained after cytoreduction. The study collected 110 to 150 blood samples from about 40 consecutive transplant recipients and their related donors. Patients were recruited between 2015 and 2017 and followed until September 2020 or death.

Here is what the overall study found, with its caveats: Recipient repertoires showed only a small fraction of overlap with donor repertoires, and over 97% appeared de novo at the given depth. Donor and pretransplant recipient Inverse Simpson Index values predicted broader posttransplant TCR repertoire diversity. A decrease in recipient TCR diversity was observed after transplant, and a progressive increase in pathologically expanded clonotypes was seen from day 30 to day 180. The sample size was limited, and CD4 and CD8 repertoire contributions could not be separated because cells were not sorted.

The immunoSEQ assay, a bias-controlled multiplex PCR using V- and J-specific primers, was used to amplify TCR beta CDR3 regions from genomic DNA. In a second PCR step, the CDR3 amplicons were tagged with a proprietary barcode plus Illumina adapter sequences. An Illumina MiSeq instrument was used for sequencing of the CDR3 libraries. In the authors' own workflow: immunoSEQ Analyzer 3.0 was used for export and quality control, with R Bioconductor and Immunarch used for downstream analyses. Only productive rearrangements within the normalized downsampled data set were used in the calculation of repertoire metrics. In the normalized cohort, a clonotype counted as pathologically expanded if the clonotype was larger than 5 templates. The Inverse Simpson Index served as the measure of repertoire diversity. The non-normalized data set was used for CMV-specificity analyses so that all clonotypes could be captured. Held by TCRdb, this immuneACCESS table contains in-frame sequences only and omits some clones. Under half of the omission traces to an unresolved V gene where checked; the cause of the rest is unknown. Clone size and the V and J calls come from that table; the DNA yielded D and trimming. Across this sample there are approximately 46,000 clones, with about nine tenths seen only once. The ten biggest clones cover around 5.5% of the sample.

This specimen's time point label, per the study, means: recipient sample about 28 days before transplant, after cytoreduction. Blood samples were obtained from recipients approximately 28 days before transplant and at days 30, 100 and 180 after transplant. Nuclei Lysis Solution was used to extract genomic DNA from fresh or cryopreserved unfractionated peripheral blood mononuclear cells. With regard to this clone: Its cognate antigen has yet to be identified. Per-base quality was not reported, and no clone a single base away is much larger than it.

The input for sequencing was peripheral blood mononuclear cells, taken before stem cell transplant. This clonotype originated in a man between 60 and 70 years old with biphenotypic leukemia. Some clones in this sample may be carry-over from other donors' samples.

The CDR3 region: CASSQDFNTLQYF. The nucleotides are TGTGCCAGCAGCCAGGATTTTAATACTTTGCAGTATTTT. Here the chain combines TRBV4-2 and TRBJ2-3, with an unclear D gene assignment. Relative to germline, V is 3 bases shorter and J is 11 bases shorter, with 15 bases between their ends. CDR1 and CDR2 (LGHNA, YNFKEQ) derive from the germline V gene. CDR3 length: 13 amino acids, cysteine to phenylalanine. Kept here is only the CDR3 DNA, which spans 39 bases and is read in frame from base 1.